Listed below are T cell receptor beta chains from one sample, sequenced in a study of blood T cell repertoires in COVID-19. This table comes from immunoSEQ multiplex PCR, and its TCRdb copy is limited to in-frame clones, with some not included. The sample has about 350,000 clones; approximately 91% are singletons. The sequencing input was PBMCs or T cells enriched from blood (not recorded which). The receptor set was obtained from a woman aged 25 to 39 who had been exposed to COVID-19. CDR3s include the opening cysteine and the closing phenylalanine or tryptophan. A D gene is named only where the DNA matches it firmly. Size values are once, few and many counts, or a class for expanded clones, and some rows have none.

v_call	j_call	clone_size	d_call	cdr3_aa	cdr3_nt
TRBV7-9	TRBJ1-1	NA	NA	CASSKKGPYTEAFF	TGTGCCAGCAGTAAAAAGGGGCCTTACACTGAAGCTTTCTTT
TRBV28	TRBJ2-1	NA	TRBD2	CASSPLLWGRAGKQFF	TGTGCCAGCAGTCCCCTCCTATGGGGGAGGGCTGGGAAGCAGTTCTTC
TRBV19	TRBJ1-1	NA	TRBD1	CASSIVQGAIIKNTEAFF	TGTGCCAGTAGTATAGTGCAGGGGGCAATAATTAAGAACACTGAAGCTTTCTTT
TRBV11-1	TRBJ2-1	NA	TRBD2	CASSLQLAGNEQFF	TGTGCCAGCAGCTTACAGCTAGCGGGAAATGAGCAGTTCTTC
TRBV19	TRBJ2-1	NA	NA	CASTLGFSPDEQFF	TGTGCCAGTACCCTGGGCTTCAGCCCGGATGAGCAGTTCTTC
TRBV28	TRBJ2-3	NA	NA	CASSDPRDPVDRTDTQYF	TGTGCCAGCAGTGATCCGCGGGACCCGGTGGATCGCACAGATACGCAGTATTTT
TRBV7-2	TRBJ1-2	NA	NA	CASSLVKDSGTYGYTF	TGTGCCAGCAGCTTAGTAAAGGACAGCGGCACCTATGGCTACACCTTC
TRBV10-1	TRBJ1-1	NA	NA	CASSHKPGNEAFF	TGCGCCAGCAGCCATAAGCCGGGGAATGAAGCTTTCTTT
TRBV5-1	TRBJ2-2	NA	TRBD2	CASSLGLAETNTGELFF	TGCGCCAGCAGCCTAGGACTAGCGGAAACGAACACCGGGGAGCTGTTTTTT
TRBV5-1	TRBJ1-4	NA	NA	CASSPGEPNEKLFF	TGCGCCAGCAGCCCGGGGGAGCCTAATGAAAAACTGTTTTTT
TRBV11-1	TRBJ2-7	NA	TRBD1	CASSLALGQGAGEQYF	TGTGCCAGCAGCTTAGCGCTGGGACAGGGGGCTGGCGAGCAGTACTTC
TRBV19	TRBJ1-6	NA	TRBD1	CASSIEDRGVDSPLHF	TGTGCCAGTAGTATTGAGGACAGGGGGGTCGATTCACCCCTCCACTTT
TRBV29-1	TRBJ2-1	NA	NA	CSVEDARTVDNEQFF	TGCAGCGTTGAAGATGCCCGGACAGTTGACAATGAGCAGTTCTTC
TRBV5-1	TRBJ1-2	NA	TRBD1	CASSSGTGTNYGYTF	TGCGCCAGCAGCTCCGGGACAGGGACTAACTATGGCTACACCTTC
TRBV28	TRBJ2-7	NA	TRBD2	CASQSGGEGPYEQYF	TGTGCCAGCCAATCCGGGGGGGAGGGGCCCTACGAGCAGTACTTC
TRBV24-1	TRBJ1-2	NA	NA	CATSRGYGYTF	TGTGCCACCAGCAGGGGCTATGGCTACACCTTC
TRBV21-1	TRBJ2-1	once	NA	CASSGTSGIDEQFF	TGTGCCAGCAGCGGCACTAGCGGGATCGATGAGCAGTTCTTC
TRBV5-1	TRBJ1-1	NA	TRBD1	CASSSGQGNTEAFF	TGCGCCAGCAGCTCGGGACAGGGTAACACTGAAGCTTTCTTT
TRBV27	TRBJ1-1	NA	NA	CASTQLNSRNTEAFF	TGTGCCAGCACCCAATTGAATTCCAGAAACACTGAAGCTTTCTTT
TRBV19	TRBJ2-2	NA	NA	CASRVAANTGELFF	TGTGCCAGTCGGGTAGCGGCAAACACCGGGGAGCTGTTTTTT